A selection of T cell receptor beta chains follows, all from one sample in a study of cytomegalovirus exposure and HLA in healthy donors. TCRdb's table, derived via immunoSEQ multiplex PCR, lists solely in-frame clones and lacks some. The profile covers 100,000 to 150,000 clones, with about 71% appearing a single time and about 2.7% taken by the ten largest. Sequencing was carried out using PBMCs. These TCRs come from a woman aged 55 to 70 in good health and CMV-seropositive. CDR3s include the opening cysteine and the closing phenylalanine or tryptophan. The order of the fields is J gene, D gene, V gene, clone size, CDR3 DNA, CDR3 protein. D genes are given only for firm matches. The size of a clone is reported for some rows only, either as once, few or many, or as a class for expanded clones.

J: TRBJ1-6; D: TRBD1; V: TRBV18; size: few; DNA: TGTGCCAGCTCATCCGGGACAGGGGGCAATTCACCCCTCCACTTT; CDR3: CASSSGTGGNSPLHF
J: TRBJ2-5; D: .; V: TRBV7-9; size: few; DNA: TGTGCCAGCAGCTCTGCGGGGGCGAGTCAAGAGACCCAGTACTTC; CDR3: CASSSAGASQETQYF
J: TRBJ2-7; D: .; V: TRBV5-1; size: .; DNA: TGCGCCAGCAGCTTTCTAACCGGGACACCATCCTACGAGCAGTACTTC; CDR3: CASSFLTGTPSYEQYF
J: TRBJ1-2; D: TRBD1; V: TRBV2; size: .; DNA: TGTGCCAGCAACGGACCAGGGGGCGTAGGCTACACCTTC; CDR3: CASNGPGGVGYTF
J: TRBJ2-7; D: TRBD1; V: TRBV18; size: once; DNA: TGTGCCAGCTCACCAGGACAGGGATTCTCCTACGAGCAGTACTTC; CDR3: CASSPGQGFSYEQYF
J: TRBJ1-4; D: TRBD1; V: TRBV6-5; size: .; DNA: TGTGCCAGCAGTTACAACAGGGGGGCTAATGAAAAACTGTTTTTT; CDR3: CASSYNRGANEKLFF
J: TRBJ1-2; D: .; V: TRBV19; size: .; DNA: TGTGCCAGTAGTCCCCGTGGCTTTTATGGCTACACCTTC; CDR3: CASSPRGFYGYTF
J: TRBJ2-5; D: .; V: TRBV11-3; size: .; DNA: TGTGCCAGCAGCCTAGGCGGGGTCCAAGAGACCCAGTACTTC; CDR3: CASSLGGVQETQYF
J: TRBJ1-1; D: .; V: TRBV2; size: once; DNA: TGTGCCAGCAGTGGACAGAACACTGAAGCTTTCTTT; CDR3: CASSGQNTEAFF
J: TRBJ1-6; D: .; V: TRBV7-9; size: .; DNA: TGTGCCAGCAGCGTACAGGGTGCCAATTCACCCCTCCACTTT; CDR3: CASSVQGANSPLHF
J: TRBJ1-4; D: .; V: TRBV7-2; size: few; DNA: TGTGCCAGCAGCCGCGGGACGGTGAATGAAAAACTGTTTTTT; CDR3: CASSRGTVNEKLFF
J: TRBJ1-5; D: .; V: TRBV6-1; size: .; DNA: TGTGCCAGCAGACGGACTGACGGTCAGCCCCAGCATTTT; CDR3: CASRRTDGQPQHF
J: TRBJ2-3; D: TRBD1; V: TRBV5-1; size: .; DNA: TGCGCCAGCAGTAGGACAGGGGGAATAGATACGCAGTATTTT; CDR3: CASSRTGGIDTQYF
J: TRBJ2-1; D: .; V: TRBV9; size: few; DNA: TGTGCCAGCACCGAGGACGGGACACCACTCAATGAGCAGTTCTTC; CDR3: CASTEDGTPLNEQFF
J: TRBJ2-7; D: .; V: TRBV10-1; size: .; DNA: TGCGCCAGCAGTGAGGAGACTACCAACTCCTACGAGCAGTACTTC; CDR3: CASSEETTNSYEQYF
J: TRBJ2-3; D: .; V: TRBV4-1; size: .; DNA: TGCGCCAGCAGCCAAAACCGGTATGATACGCAGTATTTT; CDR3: CASSQNRYDTQYF
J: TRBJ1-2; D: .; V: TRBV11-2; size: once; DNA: TGTGCCAGCAGCCTAACAGACAGTACCCACTATGGCTACACCTTC; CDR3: CASSLTDSTHYGYTF
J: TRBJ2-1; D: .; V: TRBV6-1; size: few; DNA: TGTGCCAGCAGTGAGAGCCTGTTCTACAATGAGCAGTTCTTC; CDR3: CASSESLFYNEQFF
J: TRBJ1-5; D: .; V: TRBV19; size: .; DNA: TGTGCCAGTAGTAGGGGAGGCAATAGCAATCAGCCCCAGCATTTT; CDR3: CASSRGGNSNQPQHF
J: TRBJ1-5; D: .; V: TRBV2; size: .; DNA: TGTGCCAGCAGTGAAGCCCCCCCCGGGAACAATCAGCCCCAGCATTTT; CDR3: CASSEAPPGNNQPQHF
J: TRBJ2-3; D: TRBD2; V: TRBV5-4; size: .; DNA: TGTGCCAGCAGCACCGGACTAGCCCCTAGGGATACGCAGTATTTT; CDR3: CASSTGLAPRDTQYF
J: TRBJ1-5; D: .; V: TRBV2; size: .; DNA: TGTGCCAGCAGTCTCTCGGAGTATAGCAATCAGCCCCAGCATTTT; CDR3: CASSLSEYSNQPQHF
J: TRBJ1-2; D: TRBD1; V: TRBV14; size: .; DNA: TGTGCCAGCAGCCAGATGGGGGACAGTGTTGGCTACACCTTC; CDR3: CASSQMGDSVGYTF
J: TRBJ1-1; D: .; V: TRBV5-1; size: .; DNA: TGCGCCAGCAGCTTGGTGCGGGGGATGAACACTGAAGCTTTCTTT; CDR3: CASSLVRGMNTEAFF